These T cell receptor beta chains were read from a single sample in a study of T cells in Graves' hyperthyroidism and ophthalmopathy. TCRdb reprocessed the multiplex PCR reads with MiXCR, giving one entry per CDR3 protein. This sample has 550,000 to 700,000 distinct CDR3 sequences, with 40% to 55% found just once. Sequenced material: peripheral blood or thyroid tissue (not recorded which). Receptors were obtained from an adult woman with Graves' disease, either hyperthyroidism or ophthalmopathy (not recorded which). The CDR3 runs from the conserved cysteine through the conserved F or W. D genes are given only for firm matches. Some rows mark clone size as missing; the rest say once, few, many or name a class of expanded clone.

TRBV13	-	many	TRBJ2-7	TGTGCCAGCAGCGCCGAACAGTTCAGGAGCTCCTACGAGCAGTACTTC	CASSAEQFRSSYEQYF
TRBV10-2	-	-	TRBJ2-5	TGCGCCAGCAGTGATGACGACCAGCCCCAGTACTTC	CASSDDDQPQYF
TRBV7-8	TRBD1	many	TRBJ1-5	TGTGCCAGCAGCTTAGAAGTGCGGACAGGGGCACAGCCCCAGCATTTT	CASSLEVRTGAQPQHF
TRBV7-9	-	-	TRBJ2-7	TGTGCCAGCAGCCAAGTGGAGGACGGAGTTCCCTACGAGCAGTACTTC	CASSQVEDGVPYEQYF
TRBV7-2	-	-	TRBJ1-5	TGTGCCAGCAGCTTAATACGGAGAAATCAGCCCCAGCATTTT	CASSLIRRNQPQHF
TRBV10-3	-	few	TRBJ1-3	TGTGCCATCAGTGATCAGTGGAACACCATATATTTT	CAISDQWNTIYF
TRBV11-2	-	many	TRBJ1-4	TGTGCCAGCAGCTTAGTTGGGGGCAGTGAAAAACTGTTTTTT	CASSLVGGSEKLFF
TRBV7-6	TRBD1	-	TRBJ1-1	TGTGCCAGCAGCACGCCACAAACAGGGGGCGGTGAAGCTTTCTTT	CASSTPQTGGGEAFF
TRBV5-1	-	many	TRBJ2-7	TGCGCCAGCAGCACGCAAGGGGGGTTTTACGAGCAGTACTTC	CASSTQGGFYEQYF
TRBV24-1	-	-	TRBJ1-1	TGTGCCACCAGTGCTCCAGGACAGAAGCCGTTTCTAAGTCGCGGAGCTTTCTTT	CATSAPGQKPFLSRGAFF
TRBV5-1	-	few	TRBJ1-4	TGTGCCAGCAGCTTCCGTGAAACAAATGAAAAACTGTTTTTT	CASSFRETNEKLFF
TRBV13	-	once	TRBJ2-5	TGTGCCAGCAGCCGCCACGACAGCTTCCAAGAGACCCAGTACTTC	CASSRHDSFQETQYF
TRBV11-2	-	few	TRBJ1-4	TGTGCCAGCAGCTTAAGGCCGCTCAATGAAAAACTGTTTTTT	CASSLRPLNEKLFF
TRBV20-1	-	-	TRBJ1-1	TGCAGTGCTAGAGATCTTAGGGGGTCACAAACTGAAGCTTTCTTT	CSARDLRGSQTEAFF
TRBV10-3	-	-	TRBJ1-1	TGTGCCATCACCCGAGACAGGAACACTGAAGCTTTCTTT	CAITRDRNTEAFF
TRBV7-9	-	many	TRBJ1-1	TGTGCCAGCAGCTTAGGGGGGACTCCCCTCACTGAAGCTTTCTTT	CASSLGGTPLTEAFF
TRBV10-3	-	few	TRBJ1-6	TGTGCCCGGACGGGGAATTCACCCCTCCACTTT	CARTGNSPLHF
TRBV7-9	TRBD1	-	TRBJ1-2	TGTGCCAGCAGCCGCACTGGACAGGGCGATGGCTACACCTTC	CASSRTGQGDGYTF
TRBV12-3/TRBV12-4	-	few	TRBJ1-1	TGTGCCAGCTCCCCAACTCGGGCGCTACTATTGAACACTGAAGCTTTCTTT	CASSPTRALLLNTEAFF
TRBV2	TRBD1	-	TRBJ1-5	TGTGCCAGCAGAGCGGGACAGGGGCCCCAGCATTTT	CASRAGQGPQHF
TRBV5-1	TRBD1	-	TRBJ1-1	TGCGCCAGCAGGGGACAGGGGAGTTCCACTGAAGCTTTCTTT	CASRGQGSSTEAFF
TRBV10-3	TRBD1	few	TRBJ1-2	TGTGCCATCAGTGCGGGACAGGCCAAGCAGTACACCTTC	CAISAGQAKQYTF